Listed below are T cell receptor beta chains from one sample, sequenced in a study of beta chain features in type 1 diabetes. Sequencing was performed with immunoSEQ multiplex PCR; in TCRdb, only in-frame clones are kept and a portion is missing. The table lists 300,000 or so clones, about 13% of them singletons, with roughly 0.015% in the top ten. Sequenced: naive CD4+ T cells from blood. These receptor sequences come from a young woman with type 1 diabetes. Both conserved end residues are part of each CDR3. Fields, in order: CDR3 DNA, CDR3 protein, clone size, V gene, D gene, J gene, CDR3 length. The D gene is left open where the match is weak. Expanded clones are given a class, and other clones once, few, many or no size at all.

CDR3 DNA: TGTGCCAGCAGCCCGCGGAACACTGAAGCTTTCTTT
CDR3 protein: CASSPRNTEAFF
clone size: NA
V gene: TRBV7-9
D gene: NA
J gene: TRBJ1-1
CDR3 length: 12

CDR3 DNA: TGCGCCAGCAGCCAAGATTCGACGGGAAACACTGAAGCTTTCTTT
CDR3 protein: CASSQDSTGNTEAFF
clone size: NA
V gene: TRBV4-3
D gene: NA
J gene: TRBJ1-1
CDR3 length: 15

CDR3 DNA: TGTGCCAGCTCACATTCTAGCGGGAACTACGACAATGAGCAGTTCTTC
CDR3 protein: CASSHSSGNYDNEQFF
clone size: few
V gene: TRBV18
D gene: TRBD2
J gene: TRBJ2-1
CDR3 length: 16

CDR3 DNA: TGTGCCAGCTCTTCAACGGGGGGAATTAGGACCTTC
CDR3 protein: CASSSTGGIRTF
clone size: NA
V gene: TRBV9
D gene: NA
J gene: TRBJ1-2
CDR3 length: 12

CDR3 DNA: TGTGCCAGCAGAGGGGGCGGTAGGGATGAGCAGTTCTTC
CDR3 protein: CASRGGGRDEQFF
clone size: NA
V gene: TRBV4-2
D gene: TRBD1
J gene: TRBJ2-1
CDR3 length: 13

CDR3 DNA: TGTGCCAGCAGCCGGAGTGCGGGAGGAAGTGAGCAGTTCTTC
CDR3 protein: CASSRSAGGSEQFF
clone size: NA
V gene: TRBV7-7
D gene: TRBD2
J gene: TRBJ2-1
CDR3 length: 14

CDR3 DNA: TGTGCCAGTACCATGGGCAGGTCTGGGGCCAACGTCCTGACTTTC
CDR3 protein: CASTMGRSGANVLTF
clone size: NA
V gene: TRBV19
D gene: NA
J gene: TRBJ2-6
CDR3 length: 15

CDR3 DNA: TGTGCGGGCGGGAGTAGTGTTTCCGAGCAGTACTTC
CDR3 protein: CAGGSSVSEQYF
clone size: few
V gene: TRBV28
D gene: TRBD2
J gene: TRBJ2-7
CDR3 length: 12

CDR3 DNA: TGTGCCAGCAGGGTTAGGCAGGGCTCCTACAATGAGCAGTTCTTC
CDR3 protein: CASRVRQGSYNEQFF
clone size: NA
V gene: TRBV2
D gene: NA
J gene: TRBJ2-1
CDR3 length: 15

CDR3 DNA: TGTGCCAGCAGCGTACTGAGCTCCTACAATGAGCAGTTCTTC
CDR3 protein: CASSVLSSYNEQFF
clone size: few
V gene: TRBV9
D gene: NA
J gene: TRBJ2-1
CDR3 length: 14

CDR3 DNA: TGTGCCAGCAGCTTAGAGACAGGGATCAATGAGCAGTTCTTC
CDR3 protein: CASSLETGINEQFF
clone size: NA
V gene: TRBV7-2
D gene: TRBD1
J gene: TRBJ2-1
CDR3 length: 14

CDR3 DNA: TGTGCCAGCTCAGCCTCGACAGAGGCCGAGCAGTACTTC
CDR3 protein: CASSASTEAEQYF
clone size: few
V gene: TRBV18
D gene: NA
J gene: TRBJ2-7
CDR3 length: 13

CDR3 DNA: TGCGCCAGCAGGCCCGGGACTAGCGGGAGCAAGAAGTTCTTC
CDR3 protein: CASRPGTSGSKKFF
clone size: few
V gene: TRBV5-1
D gene: TRBD2
J gene: TRBJ2-1
CDR3 length: 14

CDR3 DNA: TGTGCCTGGAGCCGGACGGCCCGGTGGTCAGCGGGAGACCCAGATACGCAGTATTTT
CDR3 protein: CAWSRTARWSAGDPDTQYF
clone size: few
V gene: TRBV30
D gene: TRBD2
J gene: TRBJ2-3
CDR3 length: 19

CDR3 DNA: TGTGCCAGCAGCTTTCTGGGGGCCAACGTCCTGACTTTC
CDR3 protein: CASSFLGANVLTF
clone size: NA
V gene: TRBV5-6
D gene: NA
J gene: TRBJ2-6
CDR3 length: 13

CDR3 DNA: TGCACCAGCAGCCAAGTCCCCCGGGCTAGACGGAGGAATGAGCAGTTCTTC
CDR3 protein: CTSSQVPRARRRNEQFF
clone size: NA
V gene: TRBV1
D gene: NA
J gene: TRBJ2-1
CDR3 length: 17

CDR3 DNA: TGCGCCAGCAGCTTTGCCCCGATAACTAGCGGGATGGCATACGAGCAGTACTTC
CDR3 protein: CASSFAPITSGMAYEQYF
clone size: few
V gene: TRBV5-1
D gene: TRBD2
J gene: TRBJ2-7
CDR3 length: 18

CDR3 DNA: TGTGCCAGCTCACCACTTACCGGGACTAGGGTACCCTACGAGCAGTACTTC
CDR3 protein: CASSPLTGTRVPYEQYF
clone size: NA
V gene: TRBV18
D gene: TRBD2
J gene: TRBJ2-7
CDR3 length: 17

CDR3 DNA: TGTGCCAGCAGTGGGACAGGGAATGGCTACACCTTC
CDR3 protein: CASSGTGNGYTF
clone size: few
V gene: TRBV2
D gene: TRBD1
J gene: TRBJ1-2
CDR3 length: 12

CDR3 DNA: TGCACCAGCAGCCAACTAGGGGACATCGACGGGGCTTTCTTT
CDR3 protein: CTSSQLGDIDGAFF
clone size: NA
V gene: TRBV1
D gene: NA
J gene: TRBJ1-1
CDR3 length: 14

CDR3 DNA: TGCAGTGCTAAGGAGGGCGCTGAAGCTTTCTTT
CDR3 protein: CSAKEGAEAFF
clone size: NA
V gene: TRBV20-1
D gene: NA
J gene: TRBJ1-1
CDR3 length: 11

CDR3 DNA: TGTGCCAGCTCACCACGAATGGGGGCAGAGACCCAGTACTTC
CDR3 protein: CASSPRMGAETQYF
clone size: few
V gene: TRBV18
D gene: NA
J gene: TRBJ2-5
CDR3 length: 14

CDR3 DNA: TGTGCCAGCAGTTACAACTCAGATACGCAGTATTTT
CDR3 protein: CASSYNSDTQYF
clone size: few
V gene: TRBV6-5
D gene: NA
J gene: TRBJ2-3
CDR3 length: 12

CDR3 DNA: TGTGCCAGCCTTCGGACAGATACGCAGTATTTT
CDR3 protein: CASLRTDTQYF
clone size: NA
V gene: TRBV28
D gene: NA
J gene: TRBJ2-3
CDR3 length: 11

CDR3 DNA: TGTGCCAGCAGTTTCTCGAGCGGAGTGGCGCAGTATTTT
CDR3 protein: CASSFSSGVAQYF
clone size: few
V gene: TRBV27
D gene: NA
J gene: TRBJ2-3
CDR3 length: 13

CDR3 DNA: TGTGCCAGCAGCCCCGGGGGCTCCTACAATGAGCAGTTCTTC
CDR3 protein: CASSPGGSYNEQFF
clone size: NA
V gene: TRBV7-3
D gene: NA
J gene: TRBJ2-1
CDR3 length: 14

CDR3 DNA: TGTGCCAGCGGACCGGGACTAGCTCAAAGGACCCAAGAGACCCAGTACTTC
CDR3 protein: CASGPGLAQRTQETQYF
clone size: NA
V gene: TRBV5-4
D gene: TRBD2
J gene: TRBJ2-5
CDR3 length: 17

CDR3 DNA: TGTGCCTGGAGTACGAGTTTTAATGAAAAACTGTTTTTT
CDR3 protein: CAWSTSFNEKLFF
clone size: few
V gene: TRBV30
D gene: NA
J gene: TRBJ1-4
CDR3 length: 13

CDR3 DNA: TGTGCCAGCAGCTCAATCAGCGGGAGGCGCACAGATACGCAGTATTTT
CDR3 protein: CASSSISGRRTDTQYF
clone size: NA
V gene: TRBV11-3
D gene: TRBD2
J gene: TRBJ2-3
CDR3 length: 16

CDR3 DNA: TGTGCCAGTAGTAAACAAGGACTAGCGGGTTCTGCCGGGGAGCTGTTTTTT
CDR3 protein: CASSKQGLAGSAGELFF
clone size: few
V gene: TRBV19
D gene: TRBD2
J gene: TRBJ2-2
CDR3 length: 17

CDR3 DNA: TGCAGCGTACCGGGACAGGGGAGGTACAATGAGCAGTTCTTC
CDR3 protein: CSVPGQGRYNEQFF
clone size: few
V gene: TRBV29-1
D gene: TRBD1
J gene: TRBJ2-1
CDR3 length: 14

CDR3 DNA: TGCGCCAGCAGCCAAGAGCAGCTAGCGGGAGACAATGAGCAGTTCTTC
CDR3 protein: CASSQEQLAGDNEQFF
clone size: few
V gene: TRBV4-3
D gene: TRBD2
J gene: TRBJ2-1
CDR3 length: 16

CDR3 DNA: TGTGCCAGCAGACGAAGCGGGAGGGCAGATACGCAGTATTTT
CDR3 protein: CASRRSGRADTQYF
clone size: NA
V gene: TRBV2
D gene: TRBD2
J gene: TRBJ2-3
CDR3 length: 14

CDR3 DNA: TGTGCCAGCAATGAAAGGGGTCCAACTAATGAAAAACTGTTTTTT
CDR3 protein: CASNERGPTNEKLFF
clone size: few
V gene: TRBV7-9
D gene: NA
J gene: TRBJ1-4
CDR3 length: 15

CDR3 DNA: TGTGCCTGGAGTGTTGGAGGGACGACTGCCTACGAGCAGTACTTC
CDR3 protein: CAWSVGGTTAYEQYF
clone size: few
V gene: TRBV30
D gene: NA
J gene: TRBJ2-7
CDR3 length: 15

CDR3 DNA: TGCGCCAGCAGCTCCAGCGGATCGTACCAAGAGACCCAGTACTTC
CDR3 protein: CASSSSGSYQETQYF
clone size: few
V gene: TRBV5-1
D gene: NA
J gene: TRBJ2-5
CDR3 length: 15

CDR3 DNA: TGTGCCAGTAAACGCCAGGGAAACACTGAAGCTTTCTTT
CDR3 protein: CASKRQGNTEAFF
clone size: NA
V gene: TRBV19
D gene: NA
J gene: TRBJ1-1
CDR3 length: 13

CDR3 DNA: TGTGCCAGCTCGTCAAGACAGGAGGATGAAAAACTGTTTTTT
CDR3 protein: CASSSRQEDEKLFF
clone size: few
V gene: TRBV18
D gene: NA
J gene: TRBJ1-4
CDR3 length: 14

CDR3 DNA: TGTGCCAGCTCACCAAAGGCACAGACCCAAGAGACCCAGTACTTC
CDR3 protein: CASSPKAQTQETQYF
clone size: few
V gene: TRBV18
D gene: NA
J gene: TRBJ2-5
CDR3 length: 15

CDR3 DNA: TGTGCCAGCAGTTTAAGACAGTCGCGCTACGAGCAGTACTTC
CDR3 protein: CASSLRQSRYEQYF
clone size: NA
V gene: TRBV27
D gene: NA
J gene: TRBJ2-7
CDR3 length: 14

CDR3 DNA: TGTGCCAGCAGCGCTCCGGGACAAGGCACAGATACGCAGTATTTT
CDR3 protein: CASSAPGQGTDTQYF
clone size: few
V gene: TRBV5-6
D gene: NA
J gene: TRBJ2-3
CDR3 length: 15

CDR3 DNA: TGTGCCAGCAGTGCGGGTGCTCTGCCCCAGCATTTT
CDR3 protein: CASSAGALPQHF
clone size: NA
V gene: TRBV6-6
D gene: NA
J gene: TRBJ1-5
CDR3 length: 12

CDR3 DNA: TGTGCCTGGAGTAAGCAGGGGGCTCAGCCCCAGCATTTT
CDR3 protein: CAWSKQGAQPQHF
clone size: NA
V gene: TRBV30
D gene: TRBD1
J gene: TRBJ1-5
CDR3 length: 13

CDR3 DNA: TGTGCCAGCAGTTCCTCTAGCGGAGACCAAGAGACCCAGTACTTC
CDR3 protein: CASSSSSGDQETQYF
clone size: few
V gene: TRBV9
D gene: TRBD2
J gene: TRBJ2-5
CDR3 length: 15

CDR3 DNA: TGTGCCAGCTCACCGGCAGGGGAATATTTCTTGTCGGGTCAGTTCTTC
CDR3 protein: CASSPAGEYFLSGQFF
clone size: NA
V gene: TRBV18
D gene: NA
J gene: TRBJ2-1
CDR3 length: 16